This TCR beta chain stems from a study of cytomegalovirus exposure and HLA in healthy donors. Study-level points and caveats: Analyses of presence/absence relied on an assumption of roughly uniform sequencing depth across donors. Most sequenced TCRs were rare (though some public TCRs occurred in many donors).

The CDR3 spans 15 residues. CDR1 and CDR2 (germline): LNHDA, SQIVND (reference sequence). V lost 4 bases to trimming and J lost 2 bases; unmatched junction nucleotides: 5. A word on this clone: Its antigen is currently unknown.

Both 60 Vbeta primers and 13 Jbeta primers went into the PCR. The repertoire was sequenced with immunoSEQ multiplex PCR; TCRdb's copy has only in-frame clones and lacks some. This repertoire includes 150,000 to 200,000 clones. The chain is built from TRBV19 and TRBJ2-7, with 10 bases aligning to TRBD2. The sequence came from a man aged 25 to 40 in good health and CMV-seronegative. Sequencing used PBMCs. CDR3 sequence: CASSNLGTSAYEQYF. Here the CDR3 DNA reads TGTGCCAGTAGTAACCTCGGGACTAGCGCCTACGAGCAGTACTTC.